The source of this T cell receptor beta chain is a study of OX40 agonist ivuxolimab in advanced cancers. Study in general: Three dose-escalation patients had partial responses: one with hepatocellular carcinoma and two with cutaneous melanoma.

Repertoires were generated with immunoSEQ multiplex PCR, while TCRdb's copy carries only in-frame clones and drops some. The top ten clones hold less than 0.35% of a sample with over 80,000 clones, roughly 88% of them seen once. The germline V gene encodes CDR1 KGHSH and CDR2 LQKENI. V lost 6 bases, J lost 2 bases, and 6 bases lay in between. The CDR3 spans 12 residues. The study's findings and limits: In a subset of nonresponders, normalized T-cell clonal expansion was also low. Average numbers of expanded clones were greater in CD8+ T cells than in CD4+.

Worth noting for this clone: Antigen: not known.

Blood sampling was done at baseline, cycle 4 day 1, and cycle 7 day 1. V and J are TRBV18 and TRBJ2-3; unclear D gene. The TCR originated in an adult with an advanced solid tumor such as melanoma, head and neck, liver or kidney cancer. The sample in question was CD4+ or CD8+ T cells sorted from blood, obtained in a trial of the OX40 agonist ivuxolimab. The CDR3: CASSPNTDTQYF. The CDR3 bases are TGTGCCAGCTCCCCAAACACAGATACGCAGTATTTT.